The sequence of this TCR beta chain was determined in a study of CD8+ T cells in alopecia areata. Study details: A regimen of oral tofacitinib, 5 to 10 mg twice daily, was given to treated patients.

General study points: In scalp samples, resident alphabeta T cells of normal skin are also sequenced. Researchers reported that TCR sharing among patients proved less clear than in mice, possibly HLA-linked.

Regarding treatment: oral pan-JAK inhibitor, 5-10 mg twice daily. Alopecia areata patients gave lesional scalp punch biopsies and peripheral blood samples. Reverse transcription of extracted RNA yielded cDNA, which provided the sequencing template. Sequencing was performed with immunoSEQ multiplex PCR; in TCRdb, only in-frame clones are kept and a portion is missing. The table records 100,000 to 150,000 clones, around 60% of them present only once. Concerning this clone: Its antigen is undetermined.

Trimming removed 0 bases from V and 6 bases from J, with 18 bases in between. CDR1 and CDR2 from the germline V gene are SGDLS and YYNGEE. This CDR3 comprises 16 residues. This chain uses TRBV9 with TRBJ1-1, with a possible D match to TRBD1 (5 bases). The sequencing here drew on CD4+ T cells sorted from blood, taken at week 4, from a patient treated with tofacitinib. This receptor was identified in a human donor with alopecia areata. CDR3 protein: CASSVEGTGIPPEAFF. The DNA for the CDR3 is TGTGCCAGCAGCGTAGAAGGGACTGGGATCCCTCCTGAAGCTTTCTTT. Filled out from reference TRBV9 and TRBJ1-1, the complete variable domain reads DSGVTQTPKHLITATGQRVTLRCSPRSGDLSVYWYQQSLDQGLQFLIQYYNGEERAKGNILERFSAQQFPDLHSELNLSSLELGDSALYFCASSVEGTGIPPEAFFGQGTRLTVV.